The T cell receptor (beta chain) described here comes from a study of blood T cell repertoires in COVID-19 (TCRdb year 2020). About the investigation overall: Samples covering the acute and convalescent phases of COVID-19 were provided by collaborators in the United States, Italy and Spain. The material from the prospective study consisted of cDNA or gDNA derived from T cells, B-cell-depleted T cells, or PBMCs. The dataset comprised deeply sampled blood TCRbeta repertoires from subjects exposed to, actively infected with, or recovered from COVID-19. The repertoires were released in a freely available public database meant as a resource for research on the immune response to SARS-CoV-2. The samples were drawn from the first 160 participants of the ongoing ImmuneRACE study and from 950 to 1,500 subjects provided by 6 global collaborators. A de-identified subject ID, COVID-19 status, age in years and sex were almost always included in the sample metadata. Where HLA class I and class II types were available, the types were taken from metadata supplied by the sample provider, not from assay-based typing. What the research found in general, with its limitations: The quantity of clinical and demographic metadata differed by source and by participant and was supplied without curation.

Whole blood was collected in K2EDTA tubes by collaborating institutions according to the institutions' own protocols. For TCRbeta analysis, collaborators shipped samples in one of three forms: frozen whole blood, isolated PBMCs, or DNA extracted from either of those sample types. TCRbeta CDR3 regions were amplified from genomic DNA by means of the immunoSEQ Assay, a bias-controlled multiplex PCR. Per the original workflow: Within the assay, amplification of reference gene primers was used to estimate how many nucleated cells each sample contained. To quantify the absolute abundance of each unique TCRbeta CDR3 rearrangement, sequence reads were collapsed and filtered. Productive Simpson clonality was computed per sample as the square root of Simpson's diversity index over productive rearrangements. The immuneACCESS repertoire file appears here via TCRdb, limited to in-frame rearrangements. These files lack a portion of the clones; in checked studies, under half of the deficit traces to unresolved V genes, and the cause of the others is not known. V and J calls and clone size are given by that table; D and trimming were obtained from the DNA. In all, the sample holds about 60,000 clones, and approximately 80% of those were seen once. The leading ten clones occupy more than 8% of the sample.

Of note for this clone: Its antigen remains unidentified. No per-base quality is available; no much larger clone lies one base away.

Reading from cysteine to phenylalanine, the CDR3 counts 15 amino acids. Only the CDR3 portion is preserved as DNA: 45 bases, with reading frame beginning at the first base. Relative to germline, V is 0 bases shorter and J is 2 bases shorter, with 11 bases between their ends. Based on the germline V gene, the CDR1 and CDR2 sequences are SGHDT and YYEEEE. Sequencing was performed on peripheral blood. This sequence uses TRBV5-6 and TRBJ2-5; the best D guess is TRBD1, with 5 bases matching. This sequence was found in a human donor in a cohort sampled during active COVID-19. The CDR3 protein: CASSLAIGVQETQYF. In nucleotide form, the sequence is TGTGCCAGCAGCTTGGCCATAGGGGTGCAAGAGACCCAGTACTTC.